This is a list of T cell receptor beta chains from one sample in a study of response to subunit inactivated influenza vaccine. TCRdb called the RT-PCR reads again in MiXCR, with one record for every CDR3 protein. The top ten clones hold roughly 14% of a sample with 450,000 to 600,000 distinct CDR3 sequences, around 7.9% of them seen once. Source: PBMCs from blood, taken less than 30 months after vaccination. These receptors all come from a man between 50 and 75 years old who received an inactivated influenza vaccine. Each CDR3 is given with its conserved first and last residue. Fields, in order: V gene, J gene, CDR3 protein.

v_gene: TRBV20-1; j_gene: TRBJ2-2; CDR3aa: CSASGMNTGELFF
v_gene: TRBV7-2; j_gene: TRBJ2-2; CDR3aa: CASRLSPGRVTGELFF
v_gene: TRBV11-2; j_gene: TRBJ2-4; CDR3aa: CASSLGSLAAGVLAKNIQYF
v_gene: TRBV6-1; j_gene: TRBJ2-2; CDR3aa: CASSENRGGPGELFF
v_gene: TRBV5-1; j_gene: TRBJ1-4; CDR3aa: CASKTGQGNEKLFF
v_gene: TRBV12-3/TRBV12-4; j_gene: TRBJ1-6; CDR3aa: CASSIQGADSPLHF
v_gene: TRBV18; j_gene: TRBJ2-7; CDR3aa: CASSLRQGAGEQYF
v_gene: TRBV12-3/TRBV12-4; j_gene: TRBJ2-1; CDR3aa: CASKSGGHGGEQFF
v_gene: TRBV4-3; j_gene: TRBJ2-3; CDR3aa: CASSQGSARTDTQYF
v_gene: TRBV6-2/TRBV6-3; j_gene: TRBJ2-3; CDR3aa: CASSRPSGQWTQYF
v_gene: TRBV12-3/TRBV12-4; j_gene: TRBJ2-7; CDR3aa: CASSLMGGRVDEQYF
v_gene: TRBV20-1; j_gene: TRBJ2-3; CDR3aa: CSASSRHGLAVGDTQYF
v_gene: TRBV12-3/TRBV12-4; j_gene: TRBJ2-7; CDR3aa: CASSLVAGGSYEQYF
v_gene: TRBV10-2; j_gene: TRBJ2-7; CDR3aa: CASSYPGGTGNEQYF
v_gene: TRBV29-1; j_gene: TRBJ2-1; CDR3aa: CSGRGGVKTIQFF
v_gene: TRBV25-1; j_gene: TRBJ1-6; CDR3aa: CASSEVTSNSPLHF
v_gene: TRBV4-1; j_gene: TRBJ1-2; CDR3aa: CASSQAGYYGYTF
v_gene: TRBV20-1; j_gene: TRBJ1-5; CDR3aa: CSARVRTGRLPQHF
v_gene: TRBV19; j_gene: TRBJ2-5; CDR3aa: CASSILGQETQYF
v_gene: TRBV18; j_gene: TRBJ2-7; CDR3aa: CASSPGRARGLDEQYF
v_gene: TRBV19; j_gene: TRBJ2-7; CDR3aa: CASSIALSTYEQYF
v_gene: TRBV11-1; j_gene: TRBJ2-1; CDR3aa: CASSPGQADEQFF